This T cell receptor (beta chain) was identified during a study of cytomegalovirus exposure and HLA in healthy donors. Study at large: T cells numbering about 179 million yielded some 110 million unique TCR beta sequences in an earlier analysis.

Concerning this clone itself: Its antigen is undetermined.

General study findings and limits: Earlier analysis yielded a pattern in which most TCR beta V segments were productive about 87% or about 30% of the time. It was shown in a later analysis that HLA-associated TCR beta chains were more clonally expanded than other, equally common chains.

Vbeta (60) and Jbeta (13) primers were used in the PCR. Profiled with immunoSEQ multiplex PCR; TCRdb holds only in-frame clones, not every one. This repertoire shows 99,000 or so clones, approximately 80% found once; its top ten account for about 1.7%. Germline V CDR1 and CDR2: SQVTM, ANQGSEA. CDR3 size: 13 residues. Trimming removed 0 bases at V and 7 bases at J, with 12 bases between. The sample consisted of PBMCs. The sequence derives from a woman aged 35 to 49 in good health and CMV-seronegative. V and J are TRBV29-1 and TRBJ1-2; a possible D gene is TRBD1 (5 bases). The DNA of the CDR3 is TGCAGCGTTGAAGATACCGTGGGGGGTGGCTACACCTTC. Its translation is CSVEDTVGGGYTF.